The 18 T cell receptor beta chains presented below share a single source sample, sequenced in a study of shared clonotypes between healthy human individuals. Sequencing used immunoSEQ multiplex PCR; TCRdb keeps in-frame clones, though not all of them. The data show about 1,800,000 clones, about 95% seen once. Positive CCR7 selection of CD45RO-negative cells yielded the naive CD8 cells, and terminally differentiated effector memory CD45RA+ cells were excluded. Sequences were obtained from naive CD8+ T cells sorted from blood. Every receptor here comes from a man aged 18 to 29 in good health.

CDR3 region: CASSLGRTAGNYGYTF. As DNA, the CDR3 is TGTGCCAGCAGCTTAGGGAGGACGGCAGGGAACTATGGCTACACCTTC. The genes are TRBV7-6 and TRBJ1-2, with D tentatively TRBD1 (5 bases). Looked up from germline, CDR1 is SGHVS and CDR2 is FNYEAQ. The CDR3 length is 16 residues. V was cut by 1 base and J by 2 bases, with 14 bases left in between.

This sequence joins TRBV29-1 and TRBJ1-5; D remains ambiguous. The CDR3 contains 13 residues. Trimming took 7 bases from V and 0 from J, leaving 10 bases between them. Germline V CDR1 and CDR2: SQVTM, ANQGSEA. The CDR3 nucleotides are TGCAGCGCCTTGTTTGATAGCAATCAGCCCCAGCATTTT. Translation: CSALFDSNQPQHF.

This chain joins TRBV7-8 and TRBJ1-5; D is uncertain. CDR3 length equals 15 residues. Germline V lookup: CDR1 SGHVS, CDR2 FQNEAQ. V gave up 2 bases and J gave up 11 bases, with 19 bases separating them. The CDR3 DNA reads TGTGCCAGCAGCTTACAGGTCCGTGGGTATCCTACCCAGCATTTT. It translates to CASSLQVRGYPTQHF.

This chain connects TRBV5-6 to TRBJ2-3; 11 bases are a match to TRBD2. V gave up 5 bases and J gave up 6 bases; unmatched junction bases: 11. The CDR3 has 16 residues. Germline-derived CDR1 and CDR2 are SGHDT and YYEEEE. CDR3 residues: CASRTGTSGLPDTQYF. CDR3 bases: TGTGCCAGCAGGACCGGGACTAGCGGCCTTCCGGATACGCAGTATTTT.

The chain links TRBV6-5 to TRBJ1-1; 10 bases line up with TRBD1. Germline CDR1 is MNHEY and CDR2 is SVGAGI. V was pared by 2 bases and J by 7 bases, with 7 bases of the junction left unmatched. This CDR3 region has 15 residues. The CDR3 sequence is CASSYPPGTGVEAFF. The CDR3, as DNA: TGTGCCAGCAGTTACCCACCCGGGACAGGGGTTGAAGCTTTCTTT.

The rearrangement uses TRBV6-1 and TRBJ2-7; D gene ambiguous. V was shortened by 0 bases and J by 2 bases, with 8 bases between the two germline ends. In germline, CDR1 is MNHNS, CDR2 SASEGT. The length of the CDR3 is 14 residues. CDR3: CASSEASDAYEQYF. CDR3 in DNA: TGTGCCAGCAGTGAAGCCTCGGATGCCTACGAGCAGTACTTC.

The rearrangement uses TRBV7-9 and TRBJ2-5, with 10 positions matching TRBD2. Per the germline V gene, CDR1 is SEHNR and CDR2 is FQNEAQ (reference sequence). The CDR3 runs to 15 residues. V lost 4 bases and J lost 3; bases outside the gene matches: 5. The CDR3 loop is CASSSRTSGEETQYF. The CDR3 coding sequence is TGTGCCAGCAGCTCCAGGACTAGCGGTGAAGAGACCCAGTACTTC. The variable domain in full, with the rest retrieved from reference TRBV7-9 and TRBJ2-5, is DTGVSQNPRHKITKRGQNVTFRCDPISEHNRLYWYRQTLGQGPEFLTYFQNEAQLEKSRLLSDRFSAERPKGSFSTLEIQRTEQGDSAMYLCASSSRTSGEETQYFGPGTRLLVL.

This chain joins TRBV27 and TRBJ2-4; D ambiguous. The CDR3 contains 18 residues. Trimming removed 2 bases from V and 3 bases from J, with 20 bases in between. Germline V gene sequence: CDR1 MNHEY, CDR2 SMNVEV (reference sequence). CDR3 amino acids: CASSLPVTAQEDKNIQYF. The CDR3 DNA is TGTGCCAGCAGTTTACCAGTGACCGCCCAAGAGGACAAAAACATTCAGTACTTC.

The chain carries TRBV7-9 and TRBJ2-5, with 11 bases lining up with TRBD2. V trimming: 2 bases; J trimming: 5 bases; junction bases outside the gene matches: 13. The CDR3 is 18 residues long. Germline V gene data show CDR1 as SEHNR and CDR2 as FQNEAQ (reference sequence). The CDR3 DNA follows: TGTGCCAGCAGCTTATCCAAGGGACTAGCGGCCGGGGGGGAGACCCAGTACTTC. It translates to CASSLSKGLAAGGETQYF.

A single count supports this clone. The chain couples TRBV5-1 to TRBJ1-1; a weak D match, TRBD1 (6 bases). Germline V gene data show CDR1 as SGHRS and CDR2 as YFSETQ. The CDR3 is 16 residues long. V was pared by 0 bases and J by 5 bases, with 17 bases between. This CDR3 reads CASSLEGGPRETEAFF. CDR3 nucleotides: TGCGCCAGCAGCTTGGAGGGGGGCCCGAGAGAGACTGAAGCTTTCTTT.

The chain links TRBV4-3 to TRBJ1-5; TRBD1 is a possible D gene (6 bases). From germline, CDR1 is LGHNA and CDR2 YSLEER. The CDR3 has 18 residues. V was clipped by 0 bases and J by 0 bases, with 15 bases between them. CDR3 in amino acids: CASSQDSAAGDSNQPQHF. The CDR3 nucleotides read TGCGCCAGCAGCCAAGATTCTGCGGCAGGGGATAGCAATCAGCCCCAGCATTTT.

J is TRBJ1-1 and V is TRBV11-2; D not resolved. V lost 4 bases and J 2 bases, leaving 8 bases between the germline ends. The CDR3 spans 13 residues. Germline CDR1 and CDR2: SGHAT and FQNNGV. CDR3 DNA: TGTGCCAGCAGCTCGGACCTTAACACTGAAGCTTTCTTT. This codes for CASSSDLNTEAFF. The variable domain in full, completed from reference TRBV11-2 and TRBJ1-1, reads EAGVAQSPRYKIIEKRQSVAFWCNPISGHATLYWYQQILGQGPKLLIQFQNNGVVDDSQLPKDRFSAERLKGVDSTLKIQPAKLEDSAVYLCASSSDLNTEAFFGQGTRLTVV.

V gene TRBV12-5 combines with J gene TRBJ2-7, with a tentative D call TRBD1 (5 bases). This CDR3 region has 17 residues. The ends were cut back, 4 bases at V and 7 bases at J, with 26 bases in the middle. Germline V gene lookup returns CDR1 LGHNT and CDR2 FRNRAP. CDR3 DNA: TGTGCTAGTGGTTCTCCCCAGGGTGATCGGATCATTGGAGAGCAGTACTTC. This encodes CASGSPQGDRIIGEQYF.

The chain uses TRBV6-5 and TRBJ1-6; 7 bases are a match to TRBD1. The CDR3 consists of 15 residues. CDR1 and CDR2 from the germline V gene are MNHEY and SVGAGI. V lost 9 bases to trimming and J lost 4 bases; unmatched junction nucleotides: 9. The CDR3 DNA reads TGTGCCAGTTTGAGGACAGGAGATTATAATTCACCCCTCCACTTT. Its translation: CASLRTGDYNSPLHF.

Here the CDR3 DNA reads TGTGCCAGCAGCGCCGGACAGGGAGGCTCACCCCTCCACTTT. Its translation: CASSAGQGGSPLHF. The V call is TRBV7-3, the J call TRBJ1-6; 8 bases match TRBD1. Germline V gene lookup returns CDR1 SGHTA and CDR2 FQGTGA. This CDR3 has 14 amino acids. Trimming removed 5 bases from V and 10 bases from J; junction bases left unmatched: 7.

This clone was found a few times. The gene calls are TRBV15 and TRBJ2-2; 7 bases match TRBD1. This CDR3 comprises 16 residues. The V gene end was trimmed by 11 bases and the J gene end by 0 bases; junction bases not matched to a gene: 12. Germline V gene sequence: CDR1 LNHNV, CDR2 YYDKDF (reference sequence). CDR3 nucleotides: TGTGCCTCCTTAACCCGACAGGGCCCGAACACCGGGGAGCTGTTTTTT. Encoded protein: CASLTRQGPNTGELFF.

Turning to this clone: The same CDR3 can be traced to other DNA sequences in this sample. This chain connects TRBV9 to TRBJ2-1, with D tentatively TRBD2 (6 bases). CDR1 is SGDLS and CDR2 is YYNGEE in the germline V gene. The CDR3 loop spans 15 amino acids. With 0 bases removed from V and 5 bases from J, the gap between germline ends came to 12 bases. As DNA, the CDR3 is TGTGCCAGCAGCGTAGGGGGAGGACCCAACAATGAGCAGTTCTTC. Translated: CASSVGGGPNNEQFF.

This clone occurred once. In the same sample, other DNA sequences code for this CDR3. The CDR3 loop is CASSVDYEQYF. CDR3 coding DNA: TGTGCCAGCAGCGTCGACTACGAGCAGTACTTC. The rearrangement uses TRBV2 and TRBJ2-7; no clear D gene. CDR1 and CDR2 from the germline V gene are SNHLY and FYNNEI. There are 11 residues in the CDR3. V gave up 6 bases and J gave up 3 bases, with 6 bases separating them.